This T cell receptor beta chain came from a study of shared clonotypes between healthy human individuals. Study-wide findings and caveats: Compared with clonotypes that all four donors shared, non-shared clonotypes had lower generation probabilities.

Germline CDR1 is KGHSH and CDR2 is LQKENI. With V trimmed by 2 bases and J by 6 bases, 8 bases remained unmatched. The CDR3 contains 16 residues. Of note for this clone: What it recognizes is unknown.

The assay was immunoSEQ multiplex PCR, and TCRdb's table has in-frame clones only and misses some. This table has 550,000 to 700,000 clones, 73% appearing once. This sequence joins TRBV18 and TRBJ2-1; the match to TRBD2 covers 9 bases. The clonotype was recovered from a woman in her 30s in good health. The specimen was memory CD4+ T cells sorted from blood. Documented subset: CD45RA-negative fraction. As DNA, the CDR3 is TGTGCCAGCTCACCAGGGTCTGGGACTAGCAGCAATGAGCAGTTCTTC. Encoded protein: CASSPGSGTSSNEQFF.